Presented here are 14 T cell receptor beta chains from one specimen sequenced in a study of shared clonotypes between healthy human individuals. The table came from immunoSEQ multiplex PCR; TCRdb's copy has only in-frame clones and leaves some out. The repertoire consists of approximately 1.5 million clones, with around 98% occurring once and the leading ten covering approximately 0.44%. Sequences were obtained from naive CD4+ T cells sorted from blood. The subset: CD45RA+ positively selected. These receptors were obtained from a young man in good health.

The chain links TRBV10-1 to TRBJ2-5; 10 bases align to TRBD1. V lost 6 bases and J lost 5; bases outside the gene matches: 3. This CDR3 region has 13 residues. The germline CDR1 and CDR2 sequences are WNHNN and SYGVQD (reference sequence). The CDR3 loop reads CASRKGQGETQYF. The CDR3 DNA follows: TGCGCCAGCAGAAAGGGACAGGGGGAGACCCAGTACTTC.

The chain has TRBV29-1 and TRBJ1-2; tentative D call: TRBD1 (5 bases). V was clipped by 4 bases and J by 12 bases, with 21 bases between them. This CDR3 is 13 amino acids long. Germline CDR1 and CDR2: SQVTM and ANQGSEA. The CDR3 DNA is TGCAGCGTTGGGCTTCGGCGGGGGGGAGACAACACCTTC. It specifies CSVGLRRGGDNTF.

The sample holds a few counts of this clone. This chain connects TRBV19 to TRBJ2-7, with 12 bases matching TRBD1. The CDR3 is 15 amino acids. Germline lookup yields CDR1 LNHDA and CDR2 SQIVND (reference sequence). The junction had 7 bases not matched to a gene; V was cut back by 3 bases and J by 7 bases. In DNA, the CDR3 is TGTGCCAGTAGTATGTTGGGACAGGGGGCGCGTGAGCAGTACTTC. This translates into CASSMLGQGAREQYF.

The genes are TRBV27 and TRBJ2-3; TRBD1 matches 9 bases. In germline, CDR1 is MNHEY, CDR2 SMNVEV (reference sequence). Trimming cost V 6 bases and J 4 bases; bases outside gene matches: 8. The CDR3 is 15 amino acids. CDR3 amino acids: CASRGDRGLADTQYF. As DNA, the CDR3 is TGTGCCAGCAGGGGAGACAGGGGGTTGGCAGATACGCAGTATTTT.

The CDR3 reads CASAQGQGAATEAFF. The CDR3 coding sequence is TGTGCCAGCGCCCAGGGTCAGGGGGCGGCCACTGAAGCTTTCTTT. This chain links TRBV2 with TRBJ1-1, with 8 bases lining up with TRBD1. CDR1 SNHLY and CDR2 FYNNEI come from the germline V gene. The CDR3 contains 15 residues. The ends lost 8 bases at V and 4 bases at J; junction bases unmatched: 12.

This rearrangement joins TRBV6-9 to TRBJ2-3; 8 positions match TRBD2. V dropped 7 bases and J dropped 1; count of bases not matched to a gene: 10. This CDR3 spans 16 amino acids. Germline values: CDR1 MNHGY, CDR2 SVAAGI. CDR3 loop: CASTKRELRGTDTQYF. The CDR3 region has the DNA TGTGCCAGCACCAAGCGGGAGCTGCGGGGCACAGATACGCAGTATTTT.

This clone was seen a single time. V usage is TRBV12-5 and J usage is TRBJ2-2; D remains ambiguous. Germline loops: CDR1 LGHNT, CDR2 FRNRAP. Trimming stripped 6 bases from V and 3 bases from J, with 14 bases between. This CDR3 contains 15 residues. As DNA, the CDR3 is TGTGCTAGTGGGAGTGGAGCTATGGACACCGGGGAGCTGTTTTTT. Protein: CASGSGAMDTGELFF.

This rearrangement joins TRBV27 to TRBJ2-3, with 9 bases that match TRBD2. Germline V gene data show CDR1 as MNHEY and CDR2 as SMNVEV (reference sequence). The CDR3 is 16 residues long. With 5 bases clipped from V and 4 bases from J, the junction kept 10 bases outside the gene matches. For the CDR3, the DNA is TGTGCCAGCAGTGCGACTAGCGGATCGGGGGCAGATACGCAGTATTTT. As protein: CASSATSGSGADTQYF.

The genes are TRBV6-1 and TRBJ1-4; the D gene is possibly TRBD1 (5 bases). Germline lookup yields CDR1 MNHNS and CDR2 SASEGT. CDR3 length equals 13 residues. V was trimmed by 7 bases and J by 8 bases, leaving 14 bases between them. The CDR3 DNA reads as TGTGCCAGCAACGCAGGGCAGGAAGAAAAACTGTTTTTT. Its translation: CASNAGQEEKLFF.

V gene TRBV7-2 combines with J gene TRBJ1-5; 7 nucleotides line up with TRBD1. This CDR3 has 14 amino acids. V lost 2 bases, J lost 6 bases, and 4 bases stayed unmatched. Germline V gives CDR1 SGHTA, CDR2 FQGNSA. This chain's CDR3 is CASSLQGGGQPQHF. In DNA form, the CDR3 reads TGTGCCAGCAGCTTACAGGGGGGCGGTCAGCCCCAGCATTTT.

This clone was picked up one time. This chain joins TRBV27 and TRBJ2-7, with D possibly being TRBD1 (6 bases). The germline V and J ends were trimmed by 3 bases and 0 bases, with 12 bases remaining between them. The CDR3 spans 15 residues. Germline values: CDR1 MNHEY, CDR2 SMNVEV (reference sequence). The CDR3 sequence is CASSFTGTHSYEQYF. The CDR3 DNA reads TGTGCCAGCAGTTTCACCGGGACACACTCCTACGAGCAGTACTTC.

This chain joins TRBV27 and TRBJ2-7, with D tentatively TRBD2 (7 bases). CDR1 MNHEY and CDR2 SMNVEV come from the germline V gene (reference sequence). The length of the CDR3 is 13 residues. In nucleotides, the CDR3 is TGTGCTGCTGGGGAGGGGGTTACCTACGAGCAGTACTTC. This sequence encodes CAAGEGVTYEQYF.

The V gene is TRBV11-3, the J gene TRBJ2-3; D not resolved. Germline lookup yields CDR1 SGHNT and CDR2 YENEEA. The CDR3 length is 12 residues. V was pared by 1 base and J by 6 bases, with 5 bases between. DNA of the CDR3: TGTGCCAGCAGCTTAGGCCCGGATACGCAGTATTTT. Protein: CASSLGPDTQYF.

J is TRBJ2-3 and V is TRBV29-1; no definite D call. The ends were cut back, 6 bases at V and 2 bases at J, with 15 bases in the middle. CDR3 size: 14 residues. Germline V gene lookup returns CDR1 SQVTM and CDR2 ANQGSEA. This CDR3 is CSVRASSPTDTQYF. The CDR3 coding sequence is TGCAGCGTACGGGCCTCCTCACCCACAGATACGCAGTATTTT.